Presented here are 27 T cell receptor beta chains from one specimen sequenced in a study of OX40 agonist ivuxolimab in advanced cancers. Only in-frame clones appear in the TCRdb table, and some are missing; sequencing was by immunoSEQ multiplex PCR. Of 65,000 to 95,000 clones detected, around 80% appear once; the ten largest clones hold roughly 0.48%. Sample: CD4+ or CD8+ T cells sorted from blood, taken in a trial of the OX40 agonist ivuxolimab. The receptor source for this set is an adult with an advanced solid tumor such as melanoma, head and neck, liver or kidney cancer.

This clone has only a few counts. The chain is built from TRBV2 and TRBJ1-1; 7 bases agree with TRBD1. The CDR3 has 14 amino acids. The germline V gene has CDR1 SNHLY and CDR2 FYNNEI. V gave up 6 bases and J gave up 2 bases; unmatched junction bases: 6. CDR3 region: CASRSQGPNTEAFF. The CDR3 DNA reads TGTGCCAGCAGATCACAGGGGCCTAACACTGAAGCTTTCTTT.

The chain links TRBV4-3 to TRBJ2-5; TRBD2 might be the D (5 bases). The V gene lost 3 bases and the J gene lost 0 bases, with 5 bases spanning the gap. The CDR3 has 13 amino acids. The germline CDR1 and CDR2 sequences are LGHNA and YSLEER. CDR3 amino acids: CASSQDYQETQYF. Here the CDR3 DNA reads TGCGCCAGCAGCCAGGACTACCAAGAGACCCAGTACTTC.

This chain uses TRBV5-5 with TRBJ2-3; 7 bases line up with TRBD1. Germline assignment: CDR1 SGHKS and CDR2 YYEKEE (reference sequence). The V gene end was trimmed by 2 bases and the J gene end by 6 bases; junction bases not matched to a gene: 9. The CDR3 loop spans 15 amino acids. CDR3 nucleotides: TGTGCCAGCAGCTTATCCGGAGACAGGGTGGATACGCAGTATTTT. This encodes CASSLSGDRVDTQYF.

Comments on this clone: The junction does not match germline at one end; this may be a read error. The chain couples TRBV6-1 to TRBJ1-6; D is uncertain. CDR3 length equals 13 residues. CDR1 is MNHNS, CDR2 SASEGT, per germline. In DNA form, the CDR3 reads TGTGCCAGCAGTGAAGCGCTTCTTCGGGATCCGCGCTTT. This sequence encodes CASSEALLRDPRF.

CDR3 DNA: TGTGCCAGCAGTCCGAACCCCACGACAGGGCTCGGGGAGACCCAGTACTTC. This sequence encodes CASSPNPTTGLGETQYF. The J gene is TRBJ2-5, the V gene TRBV25-1, with 7 bases fitting TRBD1. CDR1 MGHDK and CDR2 SYGVNS come from the germline V gene. The CDR3 is 17 amino acids. Losses at the gene ends were 5 bases for V and 5 bases for J; bases not matched to a gene: 17. The entire variable domain, with the rest obtained from reference TRBV25-1 and TRBJ2-5, is as follows: EADIYQTPRYLVIGTGKKITLECSQTMGHDKMYWYQQDPGMELHLIHYSYGVNSTEKGDLSSESTVSRIRTEHFPLTLESARPSHTSQYLCASSPNPTTGLGETQYFGPGTRLLVL.

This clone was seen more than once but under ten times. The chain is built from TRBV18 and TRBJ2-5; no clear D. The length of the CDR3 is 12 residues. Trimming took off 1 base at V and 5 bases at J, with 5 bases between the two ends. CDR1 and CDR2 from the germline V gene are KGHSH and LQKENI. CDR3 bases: TGTGCCAGCTCACCACAGCAGGAGACCCAGTACTTC. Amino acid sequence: CASSPQQETQYF.

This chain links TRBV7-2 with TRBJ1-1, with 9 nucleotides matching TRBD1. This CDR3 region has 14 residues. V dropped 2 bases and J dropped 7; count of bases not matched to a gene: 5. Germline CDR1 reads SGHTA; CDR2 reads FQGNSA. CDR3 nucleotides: TGTGCCAGCAGCTTAAACAGGGGGCGGATTGAAGCTTTCTTT. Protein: CASSLNRGRIEAFF.

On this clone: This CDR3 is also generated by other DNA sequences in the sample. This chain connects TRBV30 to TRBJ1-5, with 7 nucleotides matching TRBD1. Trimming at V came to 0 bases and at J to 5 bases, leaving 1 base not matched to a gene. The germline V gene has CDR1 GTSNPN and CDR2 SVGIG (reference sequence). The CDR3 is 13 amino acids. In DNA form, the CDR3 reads TGTGCCTGGAGTGTCGGGACAGATCAGCCCCAGCATTTT. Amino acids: CAWSVGTDQPQHF.

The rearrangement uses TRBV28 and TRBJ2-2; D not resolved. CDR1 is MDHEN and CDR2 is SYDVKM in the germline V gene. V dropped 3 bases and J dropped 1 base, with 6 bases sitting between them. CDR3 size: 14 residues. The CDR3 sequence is CASSFPLNTGELFF. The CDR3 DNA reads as TGTGCCAGCAGTTTTCCCCTGAACACCGGGGAGCTGTTTTTT.

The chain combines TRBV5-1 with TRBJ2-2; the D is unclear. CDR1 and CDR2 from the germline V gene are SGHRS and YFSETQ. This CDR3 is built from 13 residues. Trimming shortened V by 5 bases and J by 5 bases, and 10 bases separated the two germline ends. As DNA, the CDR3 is TGCGCCAGCAGGCCCCGTGGGACCGGGGAGCTGTTTTTT. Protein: CASRPRGTGELFF.

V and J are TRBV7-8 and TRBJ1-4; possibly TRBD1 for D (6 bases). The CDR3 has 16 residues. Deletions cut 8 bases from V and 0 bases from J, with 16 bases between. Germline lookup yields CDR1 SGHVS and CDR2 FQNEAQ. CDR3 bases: TGTGCCAGCGGGGCACGGACAGACTCAACTAATGAAAAACTGTTTTTT. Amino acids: CASGARTDSTNEKLFF.

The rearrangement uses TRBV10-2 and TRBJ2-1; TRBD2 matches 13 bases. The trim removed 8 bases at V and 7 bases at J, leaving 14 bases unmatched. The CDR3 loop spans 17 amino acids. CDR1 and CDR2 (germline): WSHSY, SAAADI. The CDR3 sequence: CASQGLAGSLRGNEQFF. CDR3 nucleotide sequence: TGCGCCAGCCAGGGACTAGCGGGAAGCCTTAGGGGGAATGAGCAGTTCTTC.

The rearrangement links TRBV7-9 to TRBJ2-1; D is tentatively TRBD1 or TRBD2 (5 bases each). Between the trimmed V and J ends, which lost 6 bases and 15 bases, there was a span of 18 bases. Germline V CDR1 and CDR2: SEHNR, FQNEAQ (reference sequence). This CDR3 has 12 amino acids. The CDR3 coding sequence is TGTGCCAGCAGTGGGGACCATTCCTCGAGGTTCTTC. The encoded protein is CASSGDHSSRFF.

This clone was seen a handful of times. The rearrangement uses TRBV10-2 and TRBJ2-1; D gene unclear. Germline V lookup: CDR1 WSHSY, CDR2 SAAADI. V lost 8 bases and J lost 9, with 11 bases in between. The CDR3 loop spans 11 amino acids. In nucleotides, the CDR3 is TGCGCCAGCGGTAAAGAGTTTGAGCAGTTCTTC. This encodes CASGKEFEQFF.

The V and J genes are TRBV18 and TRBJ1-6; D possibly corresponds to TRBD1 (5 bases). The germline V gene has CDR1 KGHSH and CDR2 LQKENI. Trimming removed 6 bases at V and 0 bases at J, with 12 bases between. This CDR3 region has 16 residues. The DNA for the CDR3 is TGTGCCAGCTCGCCTGGGGGGAGCTCCTATAATTCACCCCTCCACTTT. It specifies CASSPGGSSYNSPLHF.

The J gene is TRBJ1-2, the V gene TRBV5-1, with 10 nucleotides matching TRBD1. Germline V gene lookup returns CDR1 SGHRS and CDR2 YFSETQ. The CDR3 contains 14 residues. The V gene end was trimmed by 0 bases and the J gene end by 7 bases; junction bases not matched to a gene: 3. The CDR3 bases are TGCGCCAGCAGCTTGGCAGGACAGGGGGGTGGCTACACCTTC. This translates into CASSLAGQGGGYTF.

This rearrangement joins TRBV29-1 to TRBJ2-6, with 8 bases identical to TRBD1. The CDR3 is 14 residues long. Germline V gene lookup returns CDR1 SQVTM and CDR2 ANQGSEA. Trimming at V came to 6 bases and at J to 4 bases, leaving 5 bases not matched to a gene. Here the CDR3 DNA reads TGCAGCGTCTTCGACAGGGGAGGGGCCAACGTCCTGACTTTC. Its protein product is CSVFDRGGANVLTF.

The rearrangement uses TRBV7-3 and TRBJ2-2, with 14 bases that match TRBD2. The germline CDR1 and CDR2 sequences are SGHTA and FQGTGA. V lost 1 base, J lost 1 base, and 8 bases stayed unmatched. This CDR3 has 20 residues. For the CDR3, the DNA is TGTGCCAGCAGCTTAAAAGGCGCCGGGACTAGCGGGAGGAACACCGGGGAGCTGTTTTTT. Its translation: CASSLKGAGTSGRNTGELFF.

CDR3 region: CASSAGQGTDQPQHF. CDR3 nucleotide sequence: TGTGCCAGCAGCGCGGGACAGGGTACCGATCAGCCCCAGCATTTT. V and J are TRBV9 and TRBJ1-5; TRBD1 agrees at 9 bases. The CDR3 has 15 amino acids. Germline loops: CDR1 SGDLS, CDR2 YYNGEE. With 3 bases clipped from V and 5 bases from J, the junction kept 6 bases outside the gene matches.

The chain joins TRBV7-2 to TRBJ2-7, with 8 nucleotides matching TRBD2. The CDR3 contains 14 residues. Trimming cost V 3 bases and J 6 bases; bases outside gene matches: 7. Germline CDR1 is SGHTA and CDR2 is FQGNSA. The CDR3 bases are TGTGCCAGCAGCTTCTCAGCGGGAGCCCCCGAGCAGTACTTC. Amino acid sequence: CASSFSAGAPEQYF.

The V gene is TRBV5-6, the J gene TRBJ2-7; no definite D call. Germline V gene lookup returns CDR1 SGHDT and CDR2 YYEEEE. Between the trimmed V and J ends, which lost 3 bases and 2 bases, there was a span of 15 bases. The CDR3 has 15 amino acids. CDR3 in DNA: TGTGCCAGCAGCTGCACTCGGCCCCCTACCTACGAGCAGTACTTC. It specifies CASSCTRPPTYEQYF.

The CDR3 DNA is TGTGCCAGCAGTGCGGGGGGAATTGAAGCTTTCTTT. The encoded protein is CASSAGGIEAFF. The V gene is TRBV6-1, the J gene TRBJ1-1; tentatively, D is TRBD1 (5 bases). The CDR3 consists of 12 residues. The V gene lost 4 bases and the J gene lost 7 bases, with 10 bases spanning the gap. The germline V gene has CDR1 MNHNS and CDR2 SASEGT.

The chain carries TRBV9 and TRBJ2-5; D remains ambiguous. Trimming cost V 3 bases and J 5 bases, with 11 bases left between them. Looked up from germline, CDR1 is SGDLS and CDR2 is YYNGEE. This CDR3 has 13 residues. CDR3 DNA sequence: TGTGCCAGCAGCGGGTCTCGGCTGGAGACCCAGTACTTC. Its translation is CASSGSRLETQYF.

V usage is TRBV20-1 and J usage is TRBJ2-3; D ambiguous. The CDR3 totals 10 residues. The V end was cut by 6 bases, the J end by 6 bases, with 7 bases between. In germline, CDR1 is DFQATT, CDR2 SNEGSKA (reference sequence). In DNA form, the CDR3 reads TGCAGTGCCCATTTGGATACGCAGTATTTT. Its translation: CSAHLDTQYF.

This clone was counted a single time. Here the CDR3 DNA reads TGTGCCAGCTCACCACCGGGAGCAGGGGGCGTCGGCTATGGCTACACCTTC. Translating gives CASSPPGAGGVGYGYTF. This chain joins TRBV18 and TRBJ1-2, with 8 positions matching TRBD1. The CDR3 is 17 residues long. V shed 0 bases and J 4 bases; nucleotides not matched to a gene: 10. Germline V lookup: CDR1 KGHSH, CDR2 LQKENI.

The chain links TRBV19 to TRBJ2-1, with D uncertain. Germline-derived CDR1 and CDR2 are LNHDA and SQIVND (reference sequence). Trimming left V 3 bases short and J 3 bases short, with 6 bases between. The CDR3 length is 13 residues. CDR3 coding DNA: TGTGCCAGTAGTATTGGGAACTACAATGAGCAGTTCTTC. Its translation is CASSIGNYNEQFF.

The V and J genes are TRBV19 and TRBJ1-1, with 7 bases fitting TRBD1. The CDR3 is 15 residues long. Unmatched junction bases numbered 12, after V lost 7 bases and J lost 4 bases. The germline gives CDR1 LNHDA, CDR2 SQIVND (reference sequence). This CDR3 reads CASTTTERGLTEAFF. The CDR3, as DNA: TGTGCCAGTACCACAACTGAAAGGGGGCTCACTGAAGCTTTCTTT.